What follows are 31 T cell receptor beta chains derived from one specimen sequenced in a study of blood T cells in healthy people across ages. The authors ran a second PCR of about 6 to 12 cycles using a sample-barcoded 5' primer and a J-beta primer mix. TCRdb analysed the 5' RACE reads with MiXCR anew, one entry per CDR3 protein. The sample has about 640,000 distinct CDR3 sequences, 58% seen once. Sequenced material: blood. The receptors come from a man in his sixties in good health.

V usage is TRBV10-3 and J usage is TRBJ2-3; 7 nucleotides line up with TRBD2. The CDR3 runs to 13 residues. CDR1 is ENHRY and CDR2 is SYGVKD in the germline V gene. V dropped 3 bases and J dropped 4; count of bases not matched to a gene: 1. CDR3 sequence: CAISDGGSDTQYF. CDR3 DNA: TGTGCCATCAGTGACGGGGGGTCAGATACGCAGTATTTT.

V usage is TRBV6-6 and J usage is TRBJ2-1, with D unclear. CDR3 size: 12 residues. Germline V CDR1 and CDR2: MNHNY, SVGAGI (reference sequence). V was shortened by 6 bases and J by 10 bases, with 13 bases between the two germline ends. CDR3 amino acids: CASSRPSIEQFF. CDR3 DNA: TGTGCCAGCAGCCGACCTAGTATAGAGCAGTTCTTC.

The chain couples TRBV29-1 to TRBJ2-7, with D unclear. The CDR3 runs 14 residues. Trimming pared 4 bases from V and 1 base from J, leaving 14 bases between. Germline assignment: CDR1 SQVTM and CDR2 ANQGSEA. The CDR3 DNA follows: TGCAGCGTTGTAACCAGCTCGTCTTCCTACGAGCAGTACTTC. Residues: CSVVTSSSSYEQYF.

The chain has TRBV12-3 or TRBV12-4 and TRBJ2-1, with D uncertain. The CDR3 is 14 amino acids. V lost 5 bases and J lost 6, with 14 bases in between. CDR3 sequence reads: CASSGASLINEQFF. The DNA of the CDR3 is TGTGCCAGCAGTGGAGCGAGCCTTATCAATGAGCAGTTCTTC.

This clonotype has just one count. CDR3 bases: TGTGCCAGCAGTTCGGAAGCTGGCTCGATCTCTGGGGCCAACGTCCTGACTTTC. Translation: CASSSEAGSISGANVLTF. The V call is TRBV28, the J call TRBJ2-6; D remains ambiguous. The CDR3 extends over 18 amino acids. V gave up 4 bases and J gave up 0 bases, with 16 bases separating them. The germline V gene has CDR1 MDHEN and CDR2 SYDVKM.

A note on this clonotype: At one end, the junction sequence differs from germline, possibly due to a read error. The CDR3 region has the DNA TGTGTCAGCAGCCAAGATGACCCTCGGGCTAGCACAGATACGCAGTATTTT. As protein: CVSSQDDPRASTDTQYF. The V gene is TRBV4-2, the J gene TRBJ2-3, with D hard to call. This CDR3 region has 17 residues. Germline V gene sequence: CDR1 LGHNA, CDR2 YNFKEQ.

In this sample, this clonotype turned up a few times. The rearrangement uses TRBV5-8 and TRBJ1-5, with TRBD1 matching 9 bases. Unmatched junction bases numbered 3, after V lost 2 bases and J lost 15 bases. Germline V gene sequence: CDR1 SGHTS, CDR2 YDEGEE. This CDR3 has 11 residues. The CDR3 sequence is CASSLRQGVHF. CDR3 DNA sequence: TGTGCCAGCAGCTTACGACAGGGGGTGCATTTT. Complete variable domain (other parts from reference TRBV5-8 and TRBJ1-5): EAGVTQSPTHLIKTRGQQATLRCSPISGHTSVYWYQQALGLGLQFLLWYDEGEERNRGNFPPRFSGRQFPNYSSELNVNALELEDSALYLCASSLRQGVHFGDGTRLSIL.

This chain uses TRBV28 with TRBJ2-3; 8 bases are a match to TRBD1. CDR1 MDHEN and CDR2 SYDVKM come from the germline V gene. The CDR3 is 14 amino acids. Unmatched junction bases numbered 6, after V lost 10 bases and J lost 0 bases. CDR3 amino acids: CATKTGVSTDTQYF. Written as DNA, the CDR3 is TGTGCCACCAAGACAGGGGTTAGCACAGATACGCAGTATTTT.

The chain couples TRBV27 to TRBJ1-6; 7 bases are a match to TRBD1. Trimming took 7 bases from V and 6 from J; bases not matched to a gene: 12. This CDR3 has 16 amino acids. The germline CDR1 and CDR2 sequences are MNHEY and SMNVEV (reference sequence). CDR3 in amino acids: CASTTLGQVGNSPLHF. Here the CDR3 DNA reads TGTGCCAGCACTACCCTTGGACAGGTCGGTAATTCACCCCTCCACTTT.

The chain links TRBV10-1 to TRBJ2-3, with D tentatively TRBD2 (6 bases). The CDR3 extends over 16 amino acids. Trimming removed 4 bases at V and 6 bases at J, with 20 bases between. Germline CDR1 WNHNN, CDR2 SYGVQD (reference sequence). The CDR3 DNA reads TGCGCCAGCAGTGCCGGGGAAGCGGGCGCGCGGGATACGCAGTATTTT. This sequence encodes CASSAGEAGARDTQYF.

CDR3 sequence: CSVEGGRGYTF. Written as DNA, the CDR3 is TGCAGCGTTGAGGGGGGAAGGGGCTACACCTTC. V and J are TRBV29-1 and TRBJ1-2; TRBD1 is a possible D gene (5 bases). V was trimmed by 3 bases and J by 8 bases, leaving 10 bases between them. CDR1 and CDR2 (germline): SQVTM, ANQGSEA. The CDR3 runs to 11 residues.

As for this clonotype: The junction departs from germline at one end; a sequencing error may be responsible. The chain employs TRBV18 and TRBJ1-1; D is unresolved. The CDR3 contains 13 residues. CDR1 is KGHSH, CDR2 LQKENI, per germline. The CDR3 protein is CASSPVTNTEAFF. The CDR3 region has the DNA TGTGCCAGCTCACCCGTAACAAACACCGAAGCTTTCTTT.

V is TRBV6-6 and J is TRBJ1-2; D might be TRBD1 (5 bases). This CDR3 is built from 14 residues. Looked up from germline, CDR1 is MNHNY and CDR2 is SVGAGI (reference sequence). With 6 bases removed from V and 1 base from J, the gap between germline ends came to 12 bases. This CDR3 is CASRTALSNYGYTF. The CDR3 DNA reads as TGTGCCAGCAGGACAGCCTTAAGTAACTATGGCTACACCTTC.

This clonotype appeared a few times. The V gene is TRBV6-1, the J gene TRBJ1-2, with TRBD1 matching over 7 bases. The trim removed 6 bases at V and 13 bases at J, leaving 11 bases unmatched. Germline CDR1 reads MNHNS; CDR2 reads SASEGT. The CDR3 totals 12 residues. The CDR3 loop is CASSHRQGVCTF. The CDR3 nucleotides are TGTGCCAGCAGCCACCGACAGGGTGTCTGCACCTTC.

This clonotype was seen just once. The chain couples TRBV4-1 to TRBJ1-1; D perhaps matches TRBD1 (5 bases). The CDR3 extends over 15 amino acids. CDR1 is MGHRA, CDR2 YSYEKL, per germline. Trimming removed 4 bases from V and 1 base from J, with 13 bases in between. CDR3 in amino acids: CASSLSLRENTEAFF. In nucleotides, the CDR3 is TGCGCCAGCAGCCTATCCCTCAGGGAGAACACTGAAGCTTTCTTT.

This chain links TRBV6-1 with TRBJ2-4; 7 bases agree with TRBD1. After removal of 4 bases from V and 9 bases from J, the junction contained 6 bases not matched to a gene. The CDR3 consists of 13 residues. Looked up from germline, CDR1 is MNHNS and CDR2 is SASEGT. Here the CDR3 reads CASSAGTAVIQYF. As DNA, the CDR3 is TGTGCCAGCAGTGCCGGGACAGCGGTCATTCAGTACTTC.

In the case of this clonotype: A read error may produce the germline difference seen at one junction end. The chain joins TRBV3-1 to TRBJ2-1; TRBD2 agrees at 11 bases. From germline, CDR1 is LGHDT and CDR2 YNNKEL (reference sequence). The CDR3 runs 18 residues. CDR3 sequence reads: CASSQGPYSGGAGNEQFF. CDR3 coding DNA: TGCGCCAGCAGCCAAGGACCCTATAGCGGGGGGGCGGGCAATGAGCAGTTCTTC.

The gene calls are TRBV28 and TRBJ1-6; 7 nucleotides agree with TRBD1. This CDR3 has 18 amino acids. With 5 bases clipped from V and 11 bases from J, the junction kept 21 bases outside the gene matches. Germline V gives CDR1 MDHEN, CDR2 SYDVKM. The DNA for the CDR3 is TGTGCCAGCAGTGTAGAGCCACAGGGGCCCCCTCCAAGTCCACCCCTCCACTTT. Translated, it gives CASSVEPQGPPPSPPLHF.

This chain links TRBV3-1 with TRBJ1-1, with D tentatively TRBD1 (5 bases). CDR3 size: 13 residues. Trimming shortened V by 7 bases and J by 5 bases, and 14 bases separated the two germline ends. Germline V lookup: CDR1 LGHDT, CDR2 YNNKEL (reference sequence). This chain's CDR3 is CASTPRRGTEAFF. For the CDR3, the DNA is TGTGCCAGCACCCCAAGAAGGGGAACTGAAGCTTTCTTT. The whole variable domain, remainder taken from reference TRBV3-1 and TRBJ1-1, is DTAVSQTPKYLVTQMGNDKSIKCEQNLGHDTMYWYKQDSKKFLKIMFSYNNKELIINETVPNRFSPKSPDKAHLNLHINSLELGDSAVYFCASTPRRGTEAFFGQGTRLTVV.

This clonotype was counted between two and nine times. The CDR3 DNA is TGCAGCGTTGCGAGGGAGACCCAGTACTTC. The encoded protein is CSVARETQYF. The rearrangement links TRBV29-1 to TRBJ2-5; D unresolved. From germline, CDR1 is SQVTM and CDR2 ANQGSEA. V shed 4 bases and J shed 5 bases, with 5 bases lying between them. CDR3 size: 10 residues.

The J gene is TRBJ1-2, the V gene TRBV5-1, with a weak D call TRBD1 (6 bases). V was pared by 6 bases and J by 4 bases, with 16 bases between. The length of the CDR3 is 14 residues. CDR1 is SGHRS, CDR2 YFSETQ, per germline. CDR3 residues: CASNLDSRGYGYTF. The CDR3 DNA is TGCGCCAGCAACCTGGACAGTCGGGGCTATGGCTACACCTTC.

V usage is TRBV5-1 and J usage is TRBJ2-2; the match to TRBD2 covers 8 bases. V lost 1 base and J lost 3; bases outside the gene matches: 11. The germline V gene has CDR1 SGHRS and CDR2 YFSETQ. The length of the CDR3 is 18 residues. Here the CDR3 DNA reads TGCGCCAGCAGCTTGAACCCGGGACTAGGAGGTGACACCGGGGAGCTGTTTTTT. It specifies CASSLNPGLGGDTGELFF.

This clonotype was counted many times. The chain links TRBV29-1 to TRBJ2-4, with D unresolved. The CDR3 length is 13 residues. Germline-derived CDR1 and CDR2 are SQVTM and ANQGSEA. Trimming left V 2 bases short and J 6 bases short, with 11 bases between. As DNA, the CDR3 is TGCAGCGTTGAAAGTTCGCGGACAAACATTCAGTACTTC. As protein: CSVESSRTNIQYF. The full variable domain, rest sourced from reference TRBV29-1 and TRBJ2-4, is SAVISQKPSRDICQRGTSLTIQCQVDSQVTMMFWYRQQPGQSLTLIATANQGSEATYESGFVIDKFPISRPNLTFSTLTVSNMSPEDSSIYLCSVESSRTNIQYFGAGTRLSVL.

The V and J genes are TRBV9 and TRBJ2-1, with 14 nucleotides matching TRBD2. CDR3 size: 17 residues. With V trimmed by 2 bases and J by 7 bases, 8 bases remained unmatched. Germline-derived CDR1 and CDR2 are SGDLS and YYNGEE. For the CDR3, the DNA is TGTGCCAGCAGCGTGGGATCCGGGACTAGCGGGGGTAATGAGCAGTTCTTC. It translates to CASSVGSGTSGGNEQFF.

The J gene is TRBJ2-7, the V gene TRBV10-3, with a tentative D call TRBD2 (5 bases). The J call is uncertain, as TRBJ2-5 better fits the DNA end. Looked up from germline, CDR1 is ENHRY and CDR2 is SYGVKD. This CDR3 contains 14 residues. CDR3 sequence: CAISNTRGGETQYF. In DNA, the CDR3 is TGTGCCATCAGTAACACACGGGGTGGGGAGACCCAGTACTTC.

With regard to this clonotype: Sequence at one end of the junction differs from germline and may be a read error. For the CDR3, the DNA is TGCGCCAACAGTGAGCGGGCTTCAAGTAACTATGGCTACACCTTC. This translates into CANSERASSNYGYTF. This chain links TRBV10-2 with TRBJ1-2, with D unclear. The germline gives CDR1 WSHSY, CDR2 SAAADI. The CDR3 contains 15 residues.

There are a few counts of this clonotype. The rearrangement links TRBV7-2 to TRBJ1-2, with 8 bases that match TRBD1. The CDR3 contains 14 residues. Germline loops: CDR1 SGHTA, CDR2 FQGNSA. V lost 5 bases and J lost 3; bases outside the gene matches: 5. The chain's CDR3 is CASSPTGVDYGYTF. As DNA, the CDR3 is TGTGCCAGCAGCCCGACAGGGGTTGACTATGGCTACACCTTC.

This clonotype was seen ten or more times. The chain employs TRBV6-2 or TRBV6-3 and TRBJ2-1, with unresolved D. Trimming removed 3 bases from V and 7 bases from J, with 13 bases in between. Germline V gene data show CDR1 as MNHEY and CDR2 as SVGEGT. The CDR3 runs 14 residues. The CDR3 DNA reads TGTGCCAGCAGTTATGGGAACAGACAAAATGAGCAGTTCTTC. Translated: CASSYGNRQNEQFF.

The rearrangement uses TRBV27 and TRBJ1-6, with D unresolved. CDR1 is MNHEY, CDR2 SMNVEV, per germline (reference sequence). CDR3 length: 14 amino acids. V gave up 4 bases and J gave up 10 bases, with 14 bases separating them. Here the CDR3 DNA reads TGTGCCAGCAGTTCAAGTATTTCTAGCTCACCCCTCCACTTT. Translation: CASSSSISSSPLHF.

In this sample, this clonotype turned up a few times. The chain is built from TRBV20-1 and TRBJ2-7, with 10 bases fitting TRBD2. The end of the DNA is better explained by TRBJ2-5, so the J call may be wrong. Germline V lookup: CDR1 DFQATT, CDR2 SNEGSKA (reference sequence). The CDR3 has 12 residues. CDR3 protein: CSARSGGETQYF. The CDR3 nucleotides read TGCAGTGCTCGTAGCGGGGGGGAGACCCAGTACTTC.

The DNA of the CDR3 is TGTGCCACCAGTGAGGACAGGTTTGCTACGCAGTATTTT. This codes for CATSEDRFATQYF. V usage is TRBV24-1 and J usage is TRBJ2-3; 7 bases are a match to TRBD1. There are 13 residues in the CDR3. With 4 bases clipped from V and 8 bases from J, the junction kept 5 bases outside the gene matches. The germline gives CDR1 KGHDR, CDR2 SFDVKD.